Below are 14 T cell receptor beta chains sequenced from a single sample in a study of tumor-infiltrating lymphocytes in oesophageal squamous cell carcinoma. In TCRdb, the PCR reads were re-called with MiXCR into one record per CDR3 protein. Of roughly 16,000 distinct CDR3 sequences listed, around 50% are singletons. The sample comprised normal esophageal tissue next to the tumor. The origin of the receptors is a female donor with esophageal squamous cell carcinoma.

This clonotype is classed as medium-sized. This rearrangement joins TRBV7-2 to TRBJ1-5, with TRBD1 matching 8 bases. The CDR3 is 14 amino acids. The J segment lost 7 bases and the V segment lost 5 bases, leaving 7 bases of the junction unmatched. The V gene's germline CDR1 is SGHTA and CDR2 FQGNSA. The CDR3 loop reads CASSDRDRLQPQHF. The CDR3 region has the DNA TGTGCCAGCAGCGACCGGGACAGGTTGCAGCCCCAGCATTTT.

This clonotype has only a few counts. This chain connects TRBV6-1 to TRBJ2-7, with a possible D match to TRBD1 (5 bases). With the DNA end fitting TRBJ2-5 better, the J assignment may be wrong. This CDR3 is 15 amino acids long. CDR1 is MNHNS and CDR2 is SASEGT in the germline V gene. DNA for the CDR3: TGTGCCAGCAGTAGGACGCGACAGACCAGCGAGACCCAGTACTTC. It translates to CASSRTRQTSETQYF.

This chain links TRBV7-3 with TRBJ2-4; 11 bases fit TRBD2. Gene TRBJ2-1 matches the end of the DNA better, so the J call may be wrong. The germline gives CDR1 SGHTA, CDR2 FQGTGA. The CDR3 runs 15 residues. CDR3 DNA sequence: TGTGCCAGCAGCATAGGGACTAGCGGAGTTAATGAGCAGTTCTTC. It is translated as CASSIGTSGVNEQFF.

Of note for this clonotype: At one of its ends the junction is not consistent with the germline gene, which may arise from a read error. This CDR3 is CASSLGVLNTEAFF. Written as DNA, the CDR3 is TGTGCCAGCAGCCTAGGGGTTCTGAACACTGAAGCTTTCTTC. V is TRBV7-2 and J is TRBJ2-4; maybe TRBD1 (5 bases). Looked up from germline, CDR1 is SGHTA and CDR2 is FQGNSA. This CDR3 region has 14 residues.

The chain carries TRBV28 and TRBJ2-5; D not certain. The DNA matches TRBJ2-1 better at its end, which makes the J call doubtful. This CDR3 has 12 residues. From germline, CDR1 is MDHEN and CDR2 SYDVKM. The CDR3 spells CASSHQLNEQFF. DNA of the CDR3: TGTGCCAGCAGTCACCAACTCAATGAGCAGTTCTTC.

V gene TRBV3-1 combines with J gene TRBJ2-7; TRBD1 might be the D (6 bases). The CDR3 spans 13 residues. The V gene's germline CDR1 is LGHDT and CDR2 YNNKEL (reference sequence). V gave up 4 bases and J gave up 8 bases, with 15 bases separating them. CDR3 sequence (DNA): TGTGCCAGCAGCCCGTCACCACAGGGAAAGCAGTACTTC. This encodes CASSPSPQGKQYF.

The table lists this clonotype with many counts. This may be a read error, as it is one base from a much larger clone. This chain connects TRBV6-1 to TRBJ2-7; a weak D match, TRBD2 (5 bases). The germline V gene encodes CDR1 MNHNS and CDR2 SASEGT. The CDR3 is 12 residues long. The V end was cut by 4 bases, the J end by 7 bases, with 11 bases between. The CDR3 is CASSAPGYEQYF. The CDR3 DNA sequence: TGTGCCAGCAGTGCCCCGGGATATGAGCAGTACTTC.

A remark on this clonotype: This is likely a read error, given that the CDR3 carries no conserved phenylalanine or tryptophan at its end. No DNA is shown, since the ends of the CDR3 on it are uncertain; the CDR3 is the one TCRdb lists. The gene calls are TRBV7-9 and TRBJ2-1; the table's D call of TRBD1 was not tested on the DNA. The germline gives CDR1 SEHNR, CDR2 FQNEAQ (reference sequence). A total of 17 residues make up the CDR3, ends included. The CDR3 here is CASSFFLSGANVLTLGT.

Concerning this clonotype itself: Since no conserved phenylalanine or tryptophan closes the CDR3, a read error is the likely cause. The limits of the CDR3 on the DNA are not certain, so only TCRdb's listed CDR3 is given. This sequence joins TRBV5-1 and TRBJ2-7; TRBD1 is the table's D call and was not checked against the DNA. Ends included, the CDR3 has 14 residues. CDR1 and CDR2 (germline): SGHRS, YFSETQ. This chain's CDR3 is CASSLDGKGYTFGS.

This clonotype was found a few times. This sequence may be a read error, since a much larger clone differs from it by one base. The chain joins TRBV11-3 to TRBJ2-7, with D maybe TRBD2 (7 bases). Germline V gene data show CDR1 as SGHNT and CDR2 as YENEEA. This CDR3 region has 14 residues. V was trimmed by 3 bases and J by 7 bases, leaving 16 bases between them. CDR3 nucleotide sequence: TGTGCCAGCAGCTTGGGGGGGGCCTACAATGAGCAGTACTTC. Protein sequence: CASSLGGAYNEQYF. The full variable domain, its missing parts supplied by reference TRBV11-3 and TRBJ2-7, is EAGVVQSPRYKIIEKKQPVAFWCNPISGHNTLYWYLQNLGQGPELLIRYENEEAVDDSQLPKDRFSAERLKGVDSTLKIQPAELGDSAVYLCASSLGGAYNEQYFGPGTRLTVT.

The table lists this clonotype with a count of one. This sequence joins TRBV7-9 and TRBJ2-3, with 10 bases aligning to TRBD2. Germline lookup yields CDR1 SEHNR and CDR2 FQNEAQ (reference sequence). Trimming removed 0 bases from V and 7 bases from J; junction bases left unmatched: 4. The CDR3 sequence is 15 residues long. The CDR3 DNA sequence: TGTGCCAGCAGCTTAGCGCCTAGCGGGAGTTATACGCAGTATTTT. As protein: CASSLAPSGSYTQYF.

The CDR3 loop is CASSPGGGYGYTF. The CDR3 DNA sequence: TGTGCCAGCTCACCGGGGGGCGGCTATGGCTACACCTTC. The rearrangement uses TRBV18 and TRBJ1-2; maybe TRBD1 (6 bases). The germline CDR1 and CDR2 sequences are KGHSH and LQKENI. This CDR3 comprises 13 residues. The V end lost 3 bases, the J end lost 4 bases, and 9 bases lay between the germline ends. Full variable domain (outside the CDR3, taken from reference TRBV18 and TRBJ1-2): NAGVMQNPRHLVRRRGQEARLRCSPMKGHSHVYWYRQLPEEGLKFMVYLQKENIIDESGMPKERFSAEFPKEGPSILRIQQVVRGDSAAYFCASSPGGGYGYTFGSGTRLTVV.

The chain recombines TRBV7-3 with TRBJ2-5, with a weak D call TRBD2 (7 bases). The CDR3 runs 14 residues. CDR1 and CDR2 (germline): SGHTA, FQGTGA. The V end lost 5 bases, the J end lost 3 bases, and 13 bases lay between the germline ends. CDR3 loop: CASSQGGGKETQYF. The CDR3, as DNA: TGTGCCAGCAGCCAGGGAGGGGGAAAAGAGACCCAGTACTTC.

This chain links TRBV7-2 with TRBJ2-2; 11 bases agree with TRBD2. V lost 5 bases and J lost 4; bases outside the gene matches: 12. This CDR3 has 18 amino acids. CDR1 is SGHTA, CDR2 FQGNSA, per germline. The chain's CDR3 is CASSPGLAEGSSTGELFF. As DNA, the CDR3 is TGTGCCAGCAGCCCGGGACTAGCGGAGGGGTCTAGCACCGGGGAGCTGTTTTTT.